Listed below are T cell receptor beta chains from one sample, sequenced in a study of cytomegalovirus exposure and HLA in healthy donors. Method: immunoSEQ multiplex PCR; TCRdb's copy keeps in-frame clones and lacks some. Here the sample spans 150,000 to 200,000 clones, 82% being singletons. The sequencing sample was made of PBMCs. The source of these receptors is a girl aged 2-10 years in good health and CMV-seropositive. Both conserved end residues are part of each CDR3. The D gene is left open where the match is weak. Some rows have no size entry. The others give once, few or many, or a class for an expanded clone.

>TRBV7-6|once|TRBD1|TRBJ1-5
CASSLPGQGALQPQHF
>TRBV18|.|.|TRBJ1-1
CASSPGQGWGNTEAFF
>TRBV11-2|.|.|TRBJ2-3
CASSLDTTDTQYF
>TRBV4-1|.|.|TRBJ1-2
CASSQLTARGYTNYGYTF
>TRBV9|.|TRBD2|TRBJ2-1
CASSVVLAGGEQFF
>TRBV13|once|TRBD2|TRBJ2-5
CASSNGAGVGRETQYF
>TRBV28|.|.|TRBJ1-3
CASSLWGDSGNTIYF
>TRBV7-2|once|TRBD2|TRBJ2-5
CASSLEITSGKETQYF
>TRBV11-3|.|TRBD2|TRBJ2-2
CASSLGLAGGTGELFF
>TRBV28|.|TRBD2|TRBJ2-4
CASSPRTSLKKNIQYF
>TRBV19|.|TRBD2|TRBJ2-1
CASSPGLAESSYNEQFF
>TRBV4-1|once|.|TRBJ2-3
CASSQVGTSTDTQYF
>TRBV27|.|.|TRBJ2-1
CASSFVRELYNEQFF
>TRBV4-1|.|.|TRBJ1-1
CASSQQGVRNTEAFF
>TRBV5-4|.|TRBD2|TRBJ2-7
CASSMETSGLYEQYF
>TRBV30|.|TRBD1|TRBJ2-4
CAWSQGQGAQNIQYF
>TRBV5-6|.|.|TRBJ1-2
CASSWRQKANYGYTF
>TRBV5-5|.|.|TRBJ2-3
CASSLWWPDTDTQYF